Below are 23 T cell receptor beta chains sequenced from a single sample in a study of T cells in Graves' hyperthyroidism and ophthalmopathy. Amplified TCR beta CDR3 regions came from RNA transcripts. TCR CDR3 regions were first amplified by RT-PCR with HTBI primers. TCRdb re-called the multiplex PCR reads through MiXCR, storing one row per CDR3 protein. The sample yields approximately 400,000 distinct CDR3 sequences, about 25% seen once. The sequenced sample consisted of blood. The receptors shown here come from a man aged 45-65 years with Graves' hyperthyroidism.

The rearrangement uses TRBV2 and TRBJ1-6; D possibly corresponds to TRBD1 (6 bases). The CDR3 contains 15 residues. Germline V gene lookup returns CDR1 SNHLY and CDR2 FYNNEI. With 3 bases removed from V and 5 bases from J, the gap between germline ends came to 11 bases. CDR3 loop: CASSDRQGNNSPLHF. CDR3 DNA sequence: TGTGCCAGCAGTGATCGGCAGGGGAATAATTCACCCCTCCACTTT.

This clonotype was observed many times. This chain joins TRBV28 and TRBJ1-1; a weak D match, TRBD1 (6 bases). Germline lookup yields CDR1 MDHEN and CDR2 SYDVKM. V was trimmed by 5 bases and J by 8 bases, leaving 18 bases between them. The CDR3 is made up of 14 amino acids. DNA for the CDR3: TGTGCCAGCAGTCCCTTTCACAGGGTCTCCGAAGCTTTCTTT. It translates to CASSPFHRVSEAFF. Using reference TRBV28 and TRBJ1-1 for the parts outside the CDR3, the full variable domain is DVKVTQSSRYLVKRTGEKVFLECVQDMDHENMFWYRQDPGLGLRLIYFSYDVKMKEKGDIPEGYSVSREKKERFSLILESASTNQTSMYLCASSPFHRVSEAFFGQGTRLTVV.

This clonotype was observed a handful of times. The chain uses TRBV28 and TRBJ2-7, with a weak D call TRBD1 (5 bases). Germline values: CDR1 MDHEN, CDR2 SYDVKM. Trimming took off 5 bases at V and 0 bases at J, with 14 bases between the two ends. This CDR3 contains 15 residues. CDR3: CASSLTLDTSYEQYF. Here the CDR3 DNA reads TGTGCCAGCAGTCTAACGTTGGACACCTCCTACGAGCAGTACTTC.

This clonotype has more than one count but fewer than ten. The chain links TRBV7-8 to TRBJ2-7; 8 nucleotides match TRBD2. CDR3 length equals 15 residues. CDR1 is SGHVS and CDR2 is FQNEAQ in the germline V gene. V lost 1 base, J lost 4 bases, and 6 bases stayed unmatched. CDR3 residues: CASSLGGSGNYEQYF. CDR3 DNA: TGTGCCAGCAGCTTAGGGGGTAGCGGGAATTACGAGCAGTACTTC. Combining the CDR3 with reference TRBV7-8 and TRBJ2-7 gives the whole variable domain GAGVSQSPRYKVAKRGQDVALRCDPISGHVSLFWYQQALGQGPEFLTYFQNEAQLDKSGLPSDRFFAERPEGSVSTLKIQRTQQEDSAVYLCASSLGGSGNYEQYFGPGTRLTVT.

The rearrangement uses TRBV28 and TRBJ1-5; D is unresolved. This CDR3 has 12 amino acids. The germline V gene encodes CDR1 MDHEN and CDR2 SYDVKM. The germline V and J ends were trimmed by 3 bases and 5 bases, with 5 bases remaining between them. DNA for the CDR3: TGTGCCAGCAGTTTCCCGGATCAGCCCCAGCATTTT. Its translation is CASSFPDQPQHF.

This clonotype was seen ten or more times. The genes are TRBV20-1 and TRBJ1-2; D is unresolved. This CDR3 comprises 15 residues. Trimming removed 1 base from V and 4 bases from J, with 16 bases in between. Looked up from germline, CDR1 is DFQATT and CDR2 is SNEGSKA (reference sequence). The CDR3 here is CSARGAGSRGYGYTF. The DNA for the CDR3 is TGCAGTGCTAGAGGTGCCGGGTCTCGAGGCTATGGCTACACCTTC.

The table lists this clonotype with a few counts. The CDR3 loop reads CASSSTSPPVDEQFF. The CDR3, as DNA: TGTGCCAGCAGCTCCACTTCCCCCCCCGTGGACGAGCAGTTCTTC. J is TRBJ2-7 and V is TRBV11-3; D unresolved. The end of the DNA fits TRBJ2-1 better, so the J call may be wrong. The germline V gene has CDR1 SGHNT and CDR2 YENEEA. CDR3 length: 15 residues.

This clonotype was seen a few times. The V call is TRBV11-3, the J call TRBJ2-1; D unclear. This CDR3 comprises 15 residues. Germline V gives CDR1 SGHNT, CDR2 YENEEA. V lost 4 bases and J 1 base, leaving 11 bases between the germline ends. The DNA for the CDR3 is TGTGCCAGCAGCTACGGAATAAGGTCCTACAATGAGCAGTTCTTC. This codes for CASSYGIRSYNEQFF.

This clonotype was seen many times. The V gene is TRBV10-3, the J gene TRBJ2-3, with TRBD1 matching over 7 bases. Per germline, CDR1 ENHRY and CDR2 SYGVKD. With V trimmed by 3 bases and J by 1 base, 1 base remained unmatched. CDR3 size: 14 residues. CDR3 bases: TGTGCCATCAGTGACGGGACAGGCACAGATACGCAGTATTTT. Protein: CAISDGTGTDTQYF.

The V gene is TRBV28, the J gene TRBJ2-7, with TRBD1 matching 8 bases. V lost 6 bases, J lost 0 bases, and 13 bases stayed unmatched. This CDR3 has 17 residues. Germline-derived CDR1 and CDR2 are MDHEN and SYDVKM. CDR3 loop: CASSRFTGDRSSYEQYF. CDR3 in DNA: TGTGCCAGCAGCCGATTTACCGGGGACAGGAGCTCCTACGAGCAGTACTTC.

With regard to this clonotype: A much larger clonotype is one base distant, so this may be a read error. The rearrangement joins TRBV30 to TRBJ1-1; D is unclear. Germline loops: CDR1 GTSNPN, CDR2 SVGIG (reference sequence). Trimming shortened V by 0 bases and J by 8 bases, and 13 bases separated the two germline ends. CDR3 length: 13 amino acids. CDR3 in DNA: TGTGCCTGGAGTGTACGGGTAGGCGCCGAAGCTTTCTTT. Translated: CAWSVRVGAEAFF.

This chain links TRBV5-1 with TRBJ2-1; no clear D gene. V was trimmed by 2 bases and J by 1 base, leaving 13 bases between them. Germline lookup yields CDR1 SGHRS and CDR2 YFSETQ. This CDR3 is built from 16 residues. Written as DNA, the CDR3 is TGCGCCAGCAGCTTTGGGGATAACCCTTCCTACAATGAGCAGTTCTTC. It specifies CASSFGDNPSYNEQFF.

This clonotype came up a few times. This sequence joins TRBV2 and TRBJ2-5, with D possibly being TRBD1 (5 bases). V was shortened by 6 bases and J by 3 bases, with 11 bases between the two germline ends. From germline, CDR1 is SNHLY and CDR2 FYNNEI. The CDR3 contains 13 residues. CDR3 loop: CASSRAKKETQYF. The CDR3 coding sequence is TGTGCCAGCAGCAGGGCGAAGAAAGAGACCCAGTACTTC.

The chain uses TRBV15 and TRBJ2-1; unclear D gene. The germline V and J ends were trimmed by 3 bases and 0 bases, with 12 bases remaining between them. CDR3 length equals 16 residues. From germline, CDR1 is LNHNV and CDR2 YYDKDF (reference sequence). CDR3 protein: CATSRHLVSSYNEQFF. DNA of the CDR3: TGTGCCACCAGCAGGCACTTAGTAAGCTCCTACAATGAGCAGTTCTTC.

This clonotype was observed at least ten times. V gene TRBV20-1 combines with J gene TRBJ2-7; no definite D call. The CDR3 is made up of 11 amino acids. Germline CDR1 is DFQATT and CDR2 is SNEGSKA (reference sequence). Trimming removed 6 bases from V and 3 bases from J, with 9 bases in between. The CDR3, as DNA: TGCAGTGCCCTAATTGGCTACGAGCAGTACTTC. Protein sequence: CSALIGYEQYF.

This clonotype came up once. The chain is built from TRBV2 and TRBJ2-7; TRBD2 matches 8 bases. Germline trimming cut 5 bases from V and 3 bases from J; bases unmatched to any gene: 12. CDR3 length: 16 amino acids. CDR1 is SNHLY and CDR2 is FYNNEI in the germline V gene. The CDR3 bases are TGTGCCAGCAGTTACTCGGGGACTAGAGGGGACTACGAGCAGTACTTC. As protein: CASSYSGTRGDYEQYF.

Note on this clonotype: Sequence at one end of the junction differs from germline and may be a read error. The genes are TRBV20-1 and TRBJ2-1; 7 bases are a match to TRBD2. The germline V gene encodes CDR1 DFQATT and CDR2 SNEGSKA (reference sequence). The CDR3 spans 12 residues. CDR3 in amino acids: CSASGGGDEQSF. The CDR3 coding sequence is TGCAGTGCCTCGGGGGGTGGAGATGAGCAGTCCTTC.

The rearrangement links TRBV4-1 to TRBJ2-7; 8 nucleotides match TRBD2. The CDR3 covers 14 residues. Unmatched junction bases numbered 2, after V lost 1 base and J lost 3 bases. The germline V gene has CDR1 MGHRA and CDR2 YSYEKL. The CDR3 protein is CASSQGREDYEQYF. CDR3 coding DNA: TGCGCCAGCAGCCAAGGGCGGGAGGACTACGAGCAGTACTTC.

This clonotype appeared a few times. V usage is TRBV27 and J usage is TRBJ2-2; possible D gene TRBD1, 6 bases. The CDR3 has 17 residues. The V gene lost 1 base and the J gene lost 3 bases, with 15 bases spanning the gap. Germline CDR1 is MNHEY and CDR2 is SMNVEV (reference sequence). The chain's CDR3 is CASSLYPPTGYTGELFF. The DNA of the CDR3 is TGTGCCAGCAGTTTATACCCGCCAACAGGGTACACCGGGGAGCTGTTTTTT.

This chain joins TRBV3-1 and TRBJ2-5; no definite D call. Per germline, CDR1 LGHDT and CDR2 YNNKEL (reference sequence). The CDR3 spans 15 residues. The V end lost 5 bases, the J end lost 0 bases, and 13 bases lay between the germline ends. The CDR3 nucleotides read TGTGCCAGCAGCGACGGCGAGAGCCACCAAGAGACCCAGTACTTC. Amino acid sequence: CASSDGESHQETQYF.

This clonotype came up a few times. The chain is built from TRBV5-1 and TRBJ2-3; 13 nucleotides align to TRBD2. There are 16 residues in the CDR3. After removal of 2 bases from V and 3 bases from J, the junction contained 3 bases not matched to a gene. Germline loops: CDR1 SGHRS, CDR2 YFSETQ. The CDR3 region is CASSFGTSGTTDTQYF. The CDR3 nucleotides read TGCGCCAGCAGCTTCGGGACTAGCGGGACGACAGATACGCAGTATTTT.

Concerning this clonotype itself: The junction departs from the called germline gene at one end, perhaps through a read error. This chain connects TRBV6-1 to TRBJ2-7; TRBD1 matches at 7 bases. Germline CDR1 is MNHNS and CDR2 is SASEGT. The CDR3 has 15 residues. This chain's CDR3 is CASQTGPNFPYERYF. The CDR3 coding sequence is TGTGCCAGCCAGACAGGGCCCAACTTTCCCTACGAGCGGTACTTC.

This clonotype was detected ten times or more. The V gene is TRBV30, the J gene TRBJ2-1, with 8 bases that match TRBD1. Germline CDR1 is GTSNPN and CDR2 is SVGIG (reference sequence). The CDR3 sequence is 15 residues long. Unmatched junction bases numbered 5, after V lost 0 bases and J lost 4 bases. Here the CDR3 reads CAWSVGTGQYNEQFF. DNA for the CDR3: TGTGCCTGGAGTGTAGGGACAGGACAATACAATGAGCAGTTCTTC.